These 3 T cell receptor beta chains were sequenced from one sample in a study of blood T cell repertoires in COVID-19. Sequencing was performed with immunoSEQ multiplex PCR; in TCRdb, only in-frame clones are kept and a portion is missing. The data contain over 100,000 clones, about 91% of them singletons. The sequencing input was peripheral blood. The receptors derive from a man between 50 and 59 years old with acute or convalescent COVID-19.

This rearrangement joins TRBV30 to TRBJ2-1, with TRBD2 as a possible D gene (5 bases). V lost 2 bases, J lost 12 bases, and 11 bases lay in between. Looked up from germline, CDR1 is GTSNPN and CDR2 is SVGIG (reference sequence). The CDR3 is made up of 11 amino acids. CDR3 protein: CAWSIREGQFF. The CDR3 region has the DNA TGTGCCTGGAGTATCCGGGAAGGGCAGTTCTTC.

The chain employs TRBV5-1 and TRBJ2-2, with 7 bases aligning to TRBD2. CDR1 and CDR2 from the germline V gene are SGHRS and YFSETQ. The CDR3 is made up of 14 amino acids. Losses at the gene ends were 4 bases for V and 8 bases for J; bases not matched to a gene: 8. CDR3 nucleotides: TGCGCCAGCAGCGTCCCTCGGGGGGATGGGGAGCTGTTTTTT. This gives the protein CASSVPRGDGELFF.

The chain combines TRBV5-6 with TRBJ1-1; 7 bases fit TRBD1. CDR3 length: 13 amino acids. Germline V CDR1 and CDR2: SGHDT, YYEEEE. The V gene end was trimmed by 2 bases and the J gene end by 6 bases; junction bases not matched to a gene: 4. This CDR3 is CASSFGQVPEAFF. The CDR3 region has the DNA TGTGCCAGCAGCTTCGGACAGGTCCCTGAAGCTTTCTTT.